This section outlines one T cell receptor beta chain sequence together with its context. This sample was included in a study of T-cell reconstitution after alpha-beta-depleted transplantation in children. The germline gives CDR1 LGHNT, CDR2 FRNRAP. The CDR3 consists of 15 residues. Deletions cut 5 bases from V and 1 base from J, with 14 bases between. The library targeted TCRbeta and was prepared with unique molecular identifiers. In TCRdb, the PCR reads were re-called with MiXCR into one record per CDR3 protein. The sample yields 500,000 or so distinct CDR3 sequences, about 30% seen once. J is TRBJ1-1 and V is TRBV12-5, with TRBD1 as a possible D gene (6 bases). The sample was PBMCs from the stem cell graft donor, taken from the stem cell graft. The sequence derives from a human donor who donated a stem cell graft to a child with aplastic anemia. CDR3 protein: CASGPRSTGNTEAFF. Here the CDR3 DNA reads TGTGCTAGTGGTCCACGCTCGACAGGGAACACTGAAGCTTTCTTT.